The 29 T cell receptor beta chains reported below all come from one sample, sequenced in a study of T cells in localized non-small cell lung cancer (dated by TCRdb to 2020 to 2022). The library came from the immunoSEQ multiplex PCR assay. TCRdb carries this immuneACCESS record with in-frame sequences only. Its versions omit some clonotypes, under half of them owing to an unresolved V gene in the studies checked, with the rest unexplained. Across this sample there are fewer than 45,000 clones, with approximately 91% seen only once. The top ten clones comprise less than 3.5% of the sample. This sample comprised peripheral blood, obtained before any cancer treatment. These receptors all come from a female donor of 60 years or more with stage I squamous cell lung carcinoma.

The rearrangement links TRBV30 to TRBJ2-1; tentatively, D is TRBD1 (5 bases). Trimming removed 5 bases from V and 6 bases from J, with 8 bases in between. Germline V lookup: CDR1 GTSNPN, CDR2 SVGIG (reference sequence). The CDR3 consists of 11 residues. DNA for the CDR3: TGTGCCTGGGGCACAGGCAATGAGCAGTTCTTC. Amino acid sequence: CAWGTGNEQFF.

As regards this clone: The same CDR3 can be traced to other DNA sequences in this sample. The genes are TRBV9 and TRBJ2-7, with a tentative D call TRBD2 (5 bases). Trimming cost V 2 bases and J 0 bases, with 6 bases left between them. CDR3 length equals 13 residues. Germline V gene lookup returns CDR1 SGDLS and CDR2 YYNGEE. The DNA of the CDR3 is TGTGCCAGCAGCGTGAGCGGCTCCTACGAGCAGTACTTC. Translating it yields CASSVSGSYEQYF. The complete variable domain, with remaining parts taken from reference TRBV9 and TRBJ2-7, reads DSGVTQTPKHLITATGQRVTLRCSPRSGDLSVYWYQQSLDQGLQFLIQYYNGEERAKGNILERFSAQQFPDLHSELNLSSLELGDSALYFCASSVSGSYEQYFGPGTRLTVT.

This chain uses TRBV7-7 with TRBJ2-1, with 11 bases aligning to TRBD2. This CDR3 is built from 15 residues. V shed 5 bases and J 2 bases; nucleotides not matched to a gene: 2. The germline gives CDR1 SSHAT, CDR2 FNYEAQ (reference sequence). The CDR3 region has the DNA TGTGCCAGCAGCCAGACTAGCGGGACCTACAATGAGCAGTTCTTC. It specifies CASSQTSGTYNEQFF.

The chain uses TRBV2 and TRBJ2-3; 7 bases map to TRBD2. CDR1 is SNHLY, CDR2 FYNNEI, per germline. The CDR3 consists of 13 residues. J gave up 1 base and V 8 bases, and 3 bases lay outside the gene matches. This CDR3 reads CASGGVGTDTQYF. CDR3 DNA sequence: TGTGCCAGCGGGGGGGTCGGCACAGATACGCAGTATTTT.

The J gene is TRBJ2-1, the V gene TRBV5-1, with D uncertain. The CDR3 is 12 amino acids. The germline V gene encodes CDR1 SGHRS and CDR2 YFSETQ. The ends were cut back, 1 base at V and 8 bases at J, with 7 bases in the middle. CDR3 region: CASSLTLDEQFF. The CDR3 DNA is TGCGCCAGCAGCTTGACATTAGATGAGCAGTTCTTC. Drawing the rest from reference TRBV5-1 and TRBJ2-1, the complete variable domain is KAGVTQTPRYLIKTRGQQVTLSCSPISGHRSVSWYQQTPGQGLQFLFEYFSETQRNKGNFPGRFSGRQFSNSRSEMNVSTLELGDSALYLCASSLTLDEQFFGPGTRLTVL.

The genes are TRBV27 and TRBJ2-3, with 9 bases fitting TRBD1. This CDR3 spans 16 amino acids. Trimming cost V 6 bases and J 1 base; bases outside gene matches: 8. Germline V gives CDR1 MNHEY, CDR2 SMNVEV (reference sequence). The chain's CDR3 is CASSPRDRVRTDTQYF. CDR3 bases: TGTGCCAGCAGCCCTCGGGACAGGGTACGCACAGATACGCAGTATTTT.

The chain is built from TRBV6-5 and TRBJ1-2; D is possibly TRBD1 (5 bases). The germline V and J ends were trimmed by 0 bases and 3 bases, with 11 bases remaining between them. Germline V gives CDR1 MNHEY, CDR2 SVGAGI. This CDR3 is 15 amino acids long. CDR3 loop: CASSYSRQGDYGYTF. DNA for the CDR3: TGTGCCAGCAGTTACTCGAGGCAGGGAGACTATGGCTACACCTTC.

The gene calls are TRBV11-2 and TRBJ2-1, with TRBD2 as a possible D gene (6 bases). In germline, CDR1 is SGHAT, CDR2 FQNNGV. V was pared by 6 bases and J by 4 bases, with 16 bases between. The CDR3 sequence is 15 residues long. The CDR3 sequence: CASRYASAAYNEQFF. The DNA of the CDR3 is TGTGCCAGCAGGTATGCTAGCGCGGCTTACAATGAGCAGTTCTTC. Full variable domain (rest looked up from reference TRBV11-2 and TRBJ2-1): EAGVAQSPRYKIIEKRQSVAFWCNPISGHATLYWYQQILGQGPKLLIQFQNNGVVDDSQLPKDRFSAERLKGVDSTLKIQPAKLEDSAVYLCASRYASAAYNEQFFGPGTRLTVL.

V and J are TRBV7-3 and TRBJ2-1; TRBD2 agrees at 8 bases. CDR1 and CDR2 (germline): SGHTA, FQGTGA. CDR3 length: 14 amino acids. V trimming: 2 bases; J trimming: 7 bases; junction bases outside the gene matches: 4. DNA of the CDR3: TGTGCCAGCAGCTTAGCGGGAGGTGTGAATGAGCAGTTCTTC. It is translated as CASSLAGGVNEQFF.

This chain connects TRBV6-5 to TRBJ1-4, with unresolved D. The ends were cut back, 0 bases at V and 1 base at J, with 3 bases in the middle. Germline V gene lookup returns CDR1 MNHEY and CDR2 SVGAGI. The CDR3 spans 14 residues. CDR3: CASSYSGTNEKLFF. CDR3 sequence (DNA): TGTGCCAGCAGTTACTCCGGAACTAATGAAAAACTGTTTTTT.

V gene TRBV7-6 combines with J gene TRBJ2-7, with 7 bases that match TRBD1. Germline loops: CDR1 SGHVS, CDR2 FNYEAQ. The CDR3 is 14 amino acids. Trimming at V came to 1 base and at J to 7 bases, leaving 7 bases not matched to a gene. The CDR3 region has the DNA TGTGCCAGCAGCTTAGGGGGACAGCTACGAGAGCAGTACTTC. Its translation is CASSLGGQLREQYF.

The V gene is TRBV29-1, the J gene TRBJ2-2; 10 nucleotides match TRBD1. The CDR3 consists of 15 residues. In germline, CDR1 is SQVTM, CDR2 ANQGSEA. The ends lost 5 bases at V and 3 bases at J; junction bases unmatched: 6. CDR3 DNA sequence: TGCAGCGTTTCGACAGGGGGCACTGACACCGGGGAGCTGTTTTTT. It encodes CSVSTGGTDTGELFF.

This clone was picked up a small number of times. The chain has TRBV4-1 and TRBJ2-3; 8 positions match TRBD2. Germline V lookup: CDR1 MGHRA, CDR2 YSYEKL. V lost 1 base and J lost 0; bases outside the gene matches: 9. This CDR3 has 18 residues. The CDR3 bases are TGCGCCAGCAGCCAAGGAATCAGCAGCGGGAGAAGCACAGATACGCAGTATTTT. Its translation is CASSQGISSGRSTDTQYF.

The gene calls are TRBV6-1 and TRBJ1-3; D is perhaps TRBD1 (5 bases). The V and J ends lost 4 bases and 4 bases respectively, with 20 bases between them. The germline V gene encodes CDR1 MNHNS and CDR2 SASEGT. The CDR3 extends over 17 amino acids. CDR3 sequence: CASSGGLDGGRGNTIYF. In DNA form, the CDR3 reads TGTGCCAGCAGTGGGGGCCTAGACGGAGGGAGAGGAAACACCATATATTTT.

This chain connects TRBV19 to TRBJ1-4; 9 bases are a match to TRBD1. CDR1 and CDR2 from the germline V gene are LNHDA and SQIVND (reference sequence). V shed 7 bases and J 2 bases; nucleotides not matched to a gene: 8. The CDR3 spans 16 residues. CDR3 amino acids: CASTSTGGSTNEKLFF. The CDR3 DNA reads as TGTGCCAGTACGAGCACAGGGGGCTCCACTAATGAAAAACTGTTTTTT.

This sequence joins TRBV7-6 and TRBJ2-7, with a tentative D call TRBD1 (5 bases). The length of the CDR3 is 14 residues. The V end was cut by 5 bases, the J end by 1 base, with 12 bases between. Per germline, CDR1 SGHVS and CDR2 FNYEAQ. The CDR3 protein is CASSPIRGSYEQYF. The CDR3 coding sequence is TGTGCCAGCAGCCCTATTAGGGGTTCCTACGAGCAGTACTTC. Complete variable domain (other parts from reference TRBV7-6 and TRBJ2-7): GAGVSQSPRYKVTKRGQDVALRCDPISGHVSLYWYRQALGQGPEFLTYFNYEAQQDKSGLPNDRFSAERPEGSISTLTIQRTEQRDSAMYRCASSPIRGSYEQYFGPGTRLTVT.

The chain is built from TRBV30 and TRBJ1-2, with D hard to call. V lost 7 bases and J lost 8, with 17 bases in between. The germline V gene encodes CDR1 GTSNPN and CDR2 SVGIG (reference sequence). CDR3 length: 12 amino acids. The DNA for the CDR3 is TGTGCCTCCCAAAAGGAGGGAGGCGGCTACACCTTC. Translated, it gives CASQKEGGGYTF.

This clone was picked up a small number of times. This CDR3 is also generated by other DNA sequences in the sample. V and J are TRBV13 and TRBJ1-2; D is unresolved. This CDR3 contains 15 residues. The germline CDR1 and CDR2 sequences are PRHDT and FYEKMQ (reference sequence). V lost 5 bases to trimming and J lost 2 bases, with 15 bases between them. CDR3 DNA: TGTGCCAGCAGCCCCCGGACTGATTTAAACTATGGCTACACCTTC. This sequence encodes CASSPRTDLNYGYTF.

The chain links TRBV5-5 to TRBJ2-1, with D tentatively TRBD2 (6 bases). Germline-derived CDR1 and CDR2 are SGHKS and YYEKEE (reference sequence). CDR3 size: 15 residues. V lost 5 bases to trimming and J lost 9 bases, with 21 bases between them. The CDR3: CASRSEGHAGSEQFF. Written as DNA, the CDR3 is TGTGCCAGCAGATCGGAGGGCCATGCCGGAAGTGAGCAGTTCTTC. Variable domain in full (rest from reference TRBV5-5 and TRBJ2-1): DAGVTQSPTHLIKTRGQQVTLRCSPISGHKSVSWYQQVLGQGPQFIFQYYEKEERGRGNFPDRFSARQFPNYSSELNVNALLLGDSALYLCASRSEGHAGSEQFFGPGTRLTVL.

J is TRBJ1-1 and V is TRBV5-1; maybe TRBD1 (5 bases). The germline V gene has CDR1 SGHRS and CDR2 YFSETQ. V was clipped by 3 bases and J by 2 bases, with 11 bases between them. The length of the CDR3 is 14 residues. The CDR3 reads CASSSDSQNTEAFF. The DNA for the CDR3 is TGCGCCAGCAGCTCTGACAGTCAAAACACTGAAGCTTTCTTT.

The chain has TRBV2 and TRBJ1-2; 7 nucleotides line up with TRBD1. Germline CDR1 SNHLY, CDR2 FYNNEI. V lost 1 base to trimming and J lost 8 bases; unmatched junction nucleotides: 13. The CDR3 consists of 16 residues. CDR3 coding DNA: TGTGCCAGCAGTGAAGACAGGGGTCGTTCTGTGGGCGGCTACACCTTC. Residues: CASSEDRGRSVGGYTF.

This clone was detected once. CDR3 sequence (DNA): TGTGCCAGCAGCTTAGATCAGCGGAGGGGGGAAAAACTGTTTTTT. This codes for CASSLDQRRGEKLFF. The chain couples TRBV11-2 to TRBJ1-4, with D possibly being TRBD1 (6 bases). The CDR3 length is 15 residues. Germline CDR1 and CDR2: SGHAT and FQNNGV. V lost 0 bases and J lost 8, with 13 bases in between.

This clone was picked up a small number of times. V and J are TRBV30 and TRBJ2-5, with 7 bases matching TRBD1. The V gene end was trimmed by 7 bases and the J gene end by 1 base; junction bases not matched to a gene: 6. The V gene's germline CDR1 is GTSNPN and CDR2 SVGIG (reference sequence). This CDR3 spans 13 amino acids. The CDR3 region has the DNA TGTGCCTCGACAGGGAAGACCCAAGAGACCCAGTACTTC. This sequence encodes CASTGKTQETQYF.

This clone was detected only once. The chain is built from TRBV19 and TRBJ2-3; possibly TRBD1 for D (5 bases). V shed 5 bases and J shed 6 bases, with 18 bases lying between them. The germline V gene has CDR1 LNHDA and CDR2 SQIVND (reference sequence). The CDR3 extends over 15 amino acids. This CDR3 reads CASSRAAGFGDTQYF. The CDR3 DNA reads TGTGCCAGTAGTCGCGCGGCAGGGTTTGGGGATACGCAGTATTTT.

This sequence joins TRBV15 and TRBJ2-1; D is perhaps TRBD2 (5 bases). Germline V gene lookup returns CDR1 LNHNV and CDR2 YYDKDF (reference sequence). The V and J ends lost 0 bases and 6 bases respectively, with 12 bases between them. This CDR3 has 15 residues. The CDR3 bases are TGTGCCACCAGCAGAGAGCTAGCAGCCCTCAATGAGCAGTTCTTC. Translating gives CATSRELAALNEQFF.

The chain recombines TRBV18 with TRBJ2-5, with 9 positions matching TRBD1. The end of the DNA fits TRBJ2-7 better, so the J call may be wrong. CDR1 is KGHSH and CDR2 is LQKENI in the germline V gene. The CDR3 has 15 amino acids. CDR3 in amino acids: CASSLRDRASYEQYF. For the CDR3, the DNA is TGTGCCAGCTCCCTACGGGACAGGGCCAGCTACGAGCAGTACTTC.

The CDR3 region has the DNA TGTGCCAGCAGCTTAATTGGGGAGGGTAGACTTTCTGGGGCCAACGTCCTGACTTTC. Protein sequence: CASSLIGEGRLSGANVLTF. V and J are TRBV7-3 and TRBJ2-6; 7 bases are a match to TRBD2. Trimming removed 1 base from V and 1 base from J; junction bases left unmatched: 10. Germline CDR1 SGHTA, CDR2 FQGTGA. The CDR3 loop spans 19 amino acids.

A few counts support this clone. The chain joins TRBV29-1 to TRBJ2-5; D is uncertain. The V gene lost 0 bases and the J gene lost 5 bases, with 16 bases spanning the gap. This CDR3 is 15 amino acids long. From germline, CDR1 is SQVTM and CDR2 ANQGSEA. CDR3 in amino acids: CSVEDRTFHWETQYF. Here the CDR3 DNA reads TGCAGCGTTGAAGATCGTACTTTCCATTGGGAGACCCAGTACTTC.

This chain joins TRBV5-1 and TRBJ1-3, with 7 bases that match TRBD1. Per germline, CDR1 SGHRS and CDR2 YFSETQ. V lost 0 bases and J lost 0; bases outside the gene matches: 3. This CDR3 has 16 amino acids. CDR3 protein: CASSLAGTVSGNTIYF. The DNA of the CDR3 is TGCGCCAGCAGCTTGGCTGGGACAGTCTCTGGAAACACCATATATTTT.